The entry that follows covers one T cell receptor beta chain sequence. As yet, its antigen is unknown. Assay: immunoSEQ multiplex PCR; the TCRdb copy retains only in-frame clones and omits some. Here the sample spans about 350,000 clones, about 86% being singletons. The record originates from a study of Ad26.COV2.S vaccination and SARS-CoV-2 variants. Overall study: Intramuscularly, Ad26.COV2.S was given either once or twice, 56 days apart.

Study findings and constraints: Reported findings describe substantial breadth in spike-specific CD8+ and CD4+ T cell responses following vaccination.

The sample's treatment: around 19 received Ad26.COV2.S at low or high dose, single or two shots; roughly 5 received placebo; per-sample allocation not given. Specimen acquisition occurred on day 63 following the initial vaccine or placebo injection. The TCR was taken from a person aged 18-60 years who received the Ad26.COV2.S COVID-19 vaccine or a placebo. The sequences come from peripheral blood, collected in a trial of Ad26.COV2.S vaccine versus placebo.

The CDR3 DNA reads as TGTGCCAGCAGCTTGGGGACTACCAATGAGCAGTTCTTC. Encoded protein: CASSLGTTNEQFF. The chain joins TRBV5-4 to TRBJ2-1; D may be TRBD2 (6 bases). This CDR3 comprises 13 residues. V lost 0 bases and J 6 bases, leaving 7 bases between the germline ends. Germline-derived CDR1 and CDR2 are SGHNT and YYREEE (reference sequence).